This passage covers 3 T cell receptor beta chains from one sample sequenced in a study of blood T cell repertoires in COVID-19. Profiling relied on immunoSEQ multiplex PCR, and the TCRdb table lists in-frame clones only, not all of them. The table includes over 130,000 clones, around 84% detected once. The sample comprised peripheral blood. The receptors originated from a man under 40 with COVID-19, enrolled during active disease.

This chain uses TRBV30 with TRBJ2-7; 7 bases line up with TRBD1. This CDR3 region has 14 residues. Germline-derived CDR1 and CDR2 are GTSNPN and SVGIG (reference sequence). With V trimmed by 5 bases and J by 0 bases, 7 bases remained unmatched. The CDR3 coding sequence is TGTGCCTGGGCTCGGACAGGTACCTCCTACGAGCAGTACTTC. Amino acid sequence: CAWARTGTSYEQYF.

The V call is TRBV11-1, the J call TRBJ2-7; D might be TRBD2 (5 bases). With 0 bases removed from V and 3 bases from J, the gap between germline ends came to 9 bases. Germline assignment: CDR1 SGHAT and CDR2 FQDESV (reference sequence). The CDR3 has 14 amino acids. The CDR3, as DNA: TGTGCCAGCAGCTTAGCCGACGGGGACTACGAGCAGTACTTC. Translation: CASSLADGDYEQYF.

The chain recombines TRBV30 with TRBJ2-7, with TRBD2 matching 11 bases. V trimming: 5 bases; J trimming: 2 bases; junction bases outside the gene matches: 5. The CDR3 runs 14 residues. Germline CDR1 is GTSNPN and CDR2 is SVGIG (reference sequence). The CDR3 nucleotides read TGTGCCTGGGCGGGACTAGCGGACCCCTACGAGCAGTACTTC. Its protein is CAWAGLADPYEQYF.